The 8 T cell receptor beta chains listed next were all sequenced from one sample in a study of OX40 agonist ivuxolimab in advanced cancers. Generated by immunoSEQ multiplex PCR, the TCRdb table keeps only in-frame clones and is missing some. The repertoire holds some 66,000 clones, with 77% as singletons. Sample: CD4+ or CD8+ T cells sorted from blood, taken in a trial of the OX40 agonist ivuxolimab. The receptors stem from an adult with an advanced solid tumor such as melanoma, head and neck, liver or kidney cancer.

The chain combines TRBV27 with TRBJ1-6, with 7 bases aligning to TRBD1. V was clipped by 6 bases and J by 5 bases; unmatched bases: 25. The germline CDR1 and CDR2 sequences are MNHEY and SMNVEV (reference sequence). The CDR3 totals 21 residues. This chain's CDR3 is CASSRIARQGQNVDDNSPLHF. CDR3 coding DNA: TGTGCCAGCAGCCGAATCGCCCGACAGGGCCAAAACGTCGATGATAATTCACCCCTCCACTTT.

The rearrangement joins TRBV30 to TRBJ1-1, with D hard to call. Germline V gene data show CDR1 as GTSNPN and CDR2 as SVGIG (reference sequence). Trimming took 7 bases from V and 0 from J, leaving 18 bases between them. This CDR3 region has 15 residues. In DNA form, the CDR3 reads TGTGCCTCCCTCAGGAGGACCCCAATGAACACTGAAGCTTTCTTT. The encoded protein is CASLRRTPMNTEAFF.

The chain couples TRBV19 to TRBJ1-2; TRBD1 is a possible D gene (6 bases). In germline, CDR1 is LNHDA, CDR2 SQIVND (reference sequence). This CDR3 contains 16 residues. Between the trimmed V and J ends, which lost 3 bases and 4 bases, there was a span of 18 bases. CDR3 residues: CASSIKGGGRVYGYTF. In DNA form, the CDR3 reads TGTGCCAGTAGTATTAAGGGTGGGGGGCGAGTCTATGGCTACACCTTC.

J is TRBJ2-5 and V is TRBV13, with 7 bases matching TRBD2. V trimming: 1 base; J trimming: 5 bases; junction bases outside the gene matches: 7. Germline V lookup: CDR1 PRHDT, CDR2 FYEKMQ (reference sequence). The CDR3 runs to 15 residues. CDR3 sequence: CASSLARGVLETQYF. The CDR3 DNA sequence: TGTGCCAGCAGCTTAGCTCGGGGGGTTTTGGAGACCCAGTACTTC.

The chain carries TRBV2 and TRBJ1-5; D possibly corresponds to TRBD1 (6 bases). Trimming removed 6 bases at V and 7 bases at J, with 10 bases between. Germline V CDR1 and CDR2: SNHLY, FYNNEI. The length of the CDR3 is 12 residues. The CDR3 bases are TGTGCCAGCAGCCTGGGGGGCCAGCCCCAGCATTTT. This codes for CASSLGGQPQHF.

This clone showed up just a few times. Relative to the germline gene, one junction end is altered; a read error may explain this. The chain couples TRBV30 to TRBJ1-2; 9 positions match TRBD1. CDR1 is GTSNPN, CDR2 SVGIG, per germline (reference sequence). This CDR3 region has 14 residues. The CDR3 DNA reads TGTGCCTGGAGGGAGCACCGGGACAGGGCTTATCAGAACTTC. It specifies CAWREHRDRAYQNF.

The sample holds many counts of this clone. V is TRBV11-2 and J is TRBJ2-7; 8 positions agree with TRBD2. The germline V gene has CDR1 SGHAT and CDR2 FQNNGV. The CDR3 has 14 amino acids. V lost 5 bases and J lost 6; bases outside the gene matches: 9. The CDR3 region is CASSPIAGMFEQYF. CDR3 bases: TGTGCCAGCAGCCCCATAGCGGGAATGTTCGAGCAGTACTTC.

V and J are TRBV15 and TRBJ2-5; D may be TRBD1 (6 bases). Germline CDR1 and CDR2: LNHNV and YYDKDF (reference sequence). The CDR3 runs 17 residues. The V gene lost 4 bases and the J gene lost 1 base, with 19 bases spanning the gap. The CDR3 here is CATSKYETGRGQETQYF. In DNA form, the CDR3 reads TGTGCCACCAGCAAATACGAGACAGGCCGCGGCCAAGAGACCCAGTACTTC.